This entry lists 29 T cell receptor beta chains sequenced from one sample in a study of blood T cells in healthy people across ages. The use of a sample-barcoded 5' primer and a J-beta primer mix characterized a second PCR of roughly 6 to 11 cycles. One entry per CDR3 protein, called by TCRdb with MiXCR from the 5' RACE reads. The top ten clones hold about 21% of a sample with 650,000 to 950,000 distinct CDR3 sequences, more than 40% of them seen once. Sequenced sample: blood. These receptors were taken from a man between 60 and 75 years old in good health.

Regarding this clonotype: At one of its ends the junction is not consistent with the germline gene, which may arise from a read error. This chain connects TRBV7-9 to TRBJ1-2; D gene ambiguous. Germline V gene data show CDR1 as SEHNR and CDR2 as FQNEAQ (reference sequence). The length of the CDR3 is 15 residues. In DNA form, the CDR3 reads TGTGCCAGCAGCCTAGCCGGCGGTTACGAGTATGGCTACACCTTC. Translation: CASSLAGGYEYGYTF.

This rearrangement joins TRBV29-1 to TRBJ2-3; 7 bases match TRBD2. The CDR3 is 13 residues long. Germline loops: CDR1 SQVTM, CDR2 ANQGSEA. V shed 4 bases and J 0 bases; nucleotides not matched to a gene: 1. The CDR3 DNA is TGCAGCGTTGTGGGGGGGAGCACAGATACGCAGTATTTT. Amino acid sequence: CSVVGGSTDTQYF.

This clonotype came up a few times. This rearrangement joins TRBV19 to TRBJ1-6; possibly TRBD1 for D (6 bases). There are 13 residues in the CDR3. In germline, CDR1 is LNHDA, CDR2 SQIVND (reference sequence). The V gene lost 8 bases and the J gene lost 5 bases, with 10 bases spanning the gap. In DNA form, the CDR3 reads TGTGCCAGTCAAGGACAGCATAATTCACCCCTCCACTTT. It yields the protein CASQGQHNSPLHF. The entire variable domain, with the rest obtained from reference TRBV19 and TRBJ1-6, is as follows: DGGITQSPKYLFRKEGQNVTLSCEQNLNHDAMYWYRQDPGQGLRLIYYSQIVNDFQKGDIAEGYSVSREKKESFPLTVTSAQKNPTAFYLCASQGQHNSPLHFGNGTRLTVT.

The CDR3 loop reads CSASGDGNSNNEQFF. In DNA, the CDR3 is TGCAGTGCTAGTGGAGATGGGAACAGTAACAATGAGCAGTTCTTC. The chain links TRBV20-1 to TRBJ2-1, with D unresolved. V lost 3 bases, J lost 5 bases, and 17 bases lay in between. The CDR3 spans 15 residues. Germline V lookup: CDR1 DFQATT, CDR2 SNEGSKA (reference sequence).

The chain links TRBV11-2 to TRBJ2-3; TRBD1 matches at 8 bases. The germline V gene has CDR1 SGHAT and CDR2 FQNNGV. The CDR3 runs to 15 residues. Germline trimming cut 3 bases from V and 5 bases from J; bases unmatched to any gene: 7. The CDR3 bases are TGTGCCAGCAGCTTGCAACAGGGGGTGGGAGATACGCAGTATTTT. Residues: CASSLQQGVGDTQYF.

The CDR3 DNA follows: TGTGCCAGCAGCAAAGGAATTACCTTTAGACAGGGGGATACTGAAGCTTTCTTT. Translation: CASSKGITFRQGDTEAFF. V gene TRBV21-1 combines with J gene TRBJ1-1; the table's D call of TRBD1 was not tested on the DNA. TRBV21-1 is assigned pseudogene status. The CDR3 is made up of 18 amino acids.

This chain links TRBV15 with TRBJ2-1; D is unresolved. The CDR3 consists of 11 residues. Germline loops: CDR1 LNHNV, CDR2 YYDKDF (reference sequence). Between the trimmed V and J ends, which lost 3 bases and 15 bases, there was a span of 12 bases. The CDR3 DNA reads TGTGCCACCAGCAGTGACGGACGCGCGTTCTTC. Amino acids: CATSSDGRAFF. Based on the CDR3 plus reference TRBV15 and TRBJ2-1, the full variable domain is DAMVIQNPRYQVTQFGKPVTLSCSQTLNHNVMYWYQQKSSQAPKLLFHYYDKDFNNEADTPDNFQSRRPNTSFCFLDIRSPGLGDTAMYLCATSSDGRAFFGPGTRLTVL.

This clonotype has only a few counts. The chain carries TRBV28 and TRBJ2-7, with TRBD1 identical over 9 bases. Germline assignment: CDR1 MDHEN and CDR2 SYDVKM. With 7 bases clipped from V and 2 bases from J, the junction kept 3 bases outside the gene matches. The CDR3 has 13 amino acids. The CDR3 coding sequence is TGTGCCAGCATTGGGACAGGGACCTACGAGCAGTACTTC. Translated, it gives CASIGTGTYEQYF.

This clonotype was recorded a few times. The rearrangement joins TRBV7-9 to TRBJ2-7; weak D call: TRBD1 (6 bases). Germline CDR1 reads SEHNR; CDR2 reads FQNEAQ (reference sequence). V shed 3 bases and J shed 1 base, with 10 bases lying between them. This CDR3 region has 14 residues. DNA for the CDR3: TGTGCCAGCAGCTTGCCACAGGGTTCCTACGAGCAGTACTTC. Its translation is CASSLPQGSYEQYF.

This chain uses TRBV5-1 with TRBJ2-1; D gene uncertain. CDR1 SGHRS and CDR2 YFSETQ come from the germline V gene. This CDR3 contains 13 residues. V lost 4 bases and J 9 bases, leaving 14 bases between the germline ends. The CDR3 region is CASSVTVDGEQFF. In DNA form, the CDR3 reads TGCGCCAGCAGCGTTACGGTGGATGGTGAGCAGTTCTTC.

This chain uses TRBV4-3 with TRBJ2-7, with D possibly being TRBD1 (6 bases). V lost 0 bases to trimming and J lost 4 bases, with 13 bases between them. Looked up from germline, CDR1 is LGHNA and CDR2 is YSLEER. CDR3 size: 15 residues. CDR3 residues: CASSQDVVRGYEQYF. The CDR3 nucleotides are TGCGCCAGCAGCCAAGATGTGGTCAGGGGTTACGAGCAGTACTTC.

V usage is TRBV15 and J usage is TRBJ1-2, with D possibly being TRBD1 (6 bases). The CDR3 contains 13 residues. Trimming stripped 5 bases from V and 4 bases from J, with 11 bases between. Germline CDR1 and CDR2: LNHNV and YYDKDF (reference sequence). The CDR3 coding sequence is TGTGCCACCAGCGGGGGCCGGGGCTATGGCTACACCTTC. It is translated as CATSGGRGYGYTF.

The V and J genes are TRBV5-5 and TRBJ1-1; D possibly corresponds to TRBD1 (6 bases). The CDR3 has 15 amino acids. From germline, CDR1 is SGHKS and CDR2 YYEKEE (reference sequence). V was trimmed by 4 bases and J by 1 base, leaving 14 bases between them. CDR3 region: CASSPTWGPNTEAFF. The CDR3 coding sequence is TGTGCCAGCAGCCCCACATGGGGGCCGAACACTGAAGCTTTCTTT.

The chain combines TRBV6-2 or TRBV6-3 with TRBJ2-7; D may be TRBD1 (6 bases). Germline CDR1 and CDR2: MNHEY and SVGEGT. The CDR3 is 14 residues long. V dropped 5 bases and J dropped 2 bases, with 13 bases sitting between them. CDR3 residues: CASSDLRGTYEQYF. Written as DNA, the CDR3 is TGTGCCAGCAGTGACCTCAGGGGAACCTACGAGCAGTACTTC.

J is TRBJ1-4 and V is TRBV12-3 or TRBV12-4; D is unresolved. Trimming removed 5 bases at V and 1 base at J, with 14 bases between. The CDR3 runs to 16 residues. The DNA of the CDR3 is TGTGCCAGCAGTGCATCCGGACGGCGAACTAATGAAAAACTGTTTTTT. Its protein product is CASSASGRRTNEKLFF.

CDR3 bases: TGCAGTGCTAGAGTTAGCGAGTGGACACACGAGCAGTACTTC. Amino acid sequence: CSARVSEWTHEQYF. The chain is built from TRBV20-1 and TRBJ2-4; perhaps D is TRBD1 or TRBD2 (5 bases each). The DNA end is a closer match to TRBJ2-7, so the J assignment may be wrong. From germline, CDR1 is DFQATT and CDR2 SNEGSKA (reference sequence). This CDR3 spans 14 amino acids.

The chain's CDR3 is CASTNLLSVLPNEQYF. DNA of the CDR3: TGTGCCAGCACTAACCTCTTGAGTGTTCTGCCCAACGAGCAGTACTTC. This chain uses TRBV5-6 with TRBJ2-7; D is uncertain. The V end lost 6 bases, the J end lost 5 bases, and 24 bases lay between the germline ends. Germline V lookup: CDR1 SGHDT, CDR2 YYEEEE. The CDR3 extends over 16 amino acids.

The V and J genes are TRBV27 and TRBJ2-7, with D perhaps matching TRBD1 (7 bases). Germline V lookup: CDR1 MNHEY, CDR2 SMNVEV (reference sequence). CDR3 size: 15 residues. The V and J ends lost 0 bases and 2 bases respectively, with 11 bases between them. The DNA of the CDR3 is TGTGCCAGCAGTTTATCGGCAGGGGGGACCTACGAGCAGTACTTC. This encodes CASSLSAGGTYEQYF.

A remark on this clonotype: At one end the junction does not follow the germline gene, possibly because of a read error. This chain connects TRBV29-1 to TRBJ2-4, with D hard to call. Germline loops: CDR1 SQVTM, CDR2 ANQGSEA. The CDR3 length is 14 residues. DNA of the CDR3: TGCAGCGTTCAAGACCCAAAGATGAGAAACATTCAGTACTTC. Protein product: CSVQDPKMRNIQYF.

This clonotype was found a few times. The CDR3 region is CASSYSGFQQYF. In DNA form, the CDR3 reads TGTGCCAGCAGTTACTCGGGCTTCCAGCAGTACTTC. This rearrangement joins TRBV6-2 or TRBV6-3 to TRBJ2-5; D gene uncertain. The CDR3 contains 12 residues. Germline loops: CDR1 MNHEY, CDR2 SVGEGT. V lost 0 bases to trimming and J lost 11 bases, with 10 bases between them.

The gene calls are TRBV6-1 and TRBJ2-3; 14 nucleotides line up with TRBD2. The V and J ends lost 9 bases and 4 bases, in that order; junction bases with no gene match: 3. The V gene's germline CDR1 is MNHNS and CDR2 SASEGT. This CDR3 has 14 amino acids. Here the CDR3 DNA reads TGTGCCAGTAGGACTAGCGGGAGGTCAGATACGCAGTATTTT. Translating gives CASRTSGRSDTQYF.

V is TRBV29-1 and J is TRBJ1-1; D is unclear. The CDR3 has 11 residues. Germline values: CDR1 SQVTM, CDR2 ANQGSEA. V was cut by 5 bases and J by 10 bases, with 14 bases left in between. The CDR3 is CSVWTQGSAFF. DNA of the CDR3: TGCAGCGTTTGGACCCAAGGATCAGCTTTCTTT.

The chain links TRBV11-2 to TRBJ2-3; D is possibly TRBD2 (5 bases). Germline CDR1 SGHAT, CDR2 FQNNGV. This CDR3 is 16 amino acids long. V was clipped by 5 bases and J by 3 bases, with 18 bases between them. The CDR3 protein is CASSRSKAGGTDTQYF. The CDR3 DNA reads TGTGCCAGCAGCCGATCCAAGGCGGGTGGTACAGATACGCAGTATTTT.

Note on this clonotype: This may be a read error, as it is one base from a much larger clone. This chain joins TRBV7-2 and TRBJ2-3, with a weak D call TRBD2 (5 bases). Germline V gives CDR1 SGHTA, CDR2 FQGNSA. This CDR3 spans 14 amino acids. The CDR3 DNA reads as TGTGCCAGCAGCGTAGCCCCTAGCCTTTTTAAGCAGTATTTT. Its translation: CASSVAPSLFKQYF. Variable domain in full (rest from reference TRBV7-2 and TRBJ2-3): GAGVSQSPSNKVTEKGKDVELRCDPISGHTALYWYRQSLGQGLEFLIYFQGNSAPDKSGLPSDRFSAERTGGSVSTLTIQRTQQEDSAVYLCASSVAPSLFKQYFGPGTRLTVL.

The chain's CDR3 is CASSDTSGSTDTQYF. The CDR3 coding sequence is TGCGCCAGCAGCGATACTAGCGGCAGCACAGATACGCAGTATTTT. The chain combines TRBV5-1 with TRBJ2-3; 8 bases align to TRBD2. Germline CDR1 SGHRS, CDR2 YFSETQ. V trimming: 4 bases; J trimming: 0 bases; junction bases outside the gene matches: 4. This CDR3 spans 15 amino acids.

The chain is built from TRBV25-1 and TRBJ2-7; TRBD1 matches at 9 bases. The CDR3 consists of 14 residues. V gave up 6 bases and J gave up 0 bases; unmatched junction bases: 3. The germline gives CDR1 MGHDK, CDR2 SYGVNS. CDR3 sequence: CASSGTGNSYEQYF. CDR3 DNA: TGTGCCAGCAGCGGGACAGGGAACTCCTACGAGCAGTACTTC.

The J gene is TRBJ1-1, the V gene TRBV29-1; no clear D gene. CDR1 and CDR2 from the germline V gene are SQVTM and ANQGSEA. The CDR3 totals 12 residues. Trimming stripped 1 base from V and 4 bases from J, with 7 bases between. The CDR3 loop is CSVEVESTEAFF. DNA for the CDR3: TGCAGCGTTGAAGTCGAAAGCACTGAAGCTTTCTTT. The full variable domain, with the rest looked up from reference TRBV29-1 and TRBJ1-1, is SAVISQKPSRDICQRGTSLTIQCQVDSQVTMMFWYRQQPGQSLTLIATANQGSEATYESGFVIDKFPISRPNLTFSTLTVSNMSPEDSSIYLCSVEVESTEAFFGQGTRLTVV.

This clonotype appeared many times. The chain carries TRBV10-3 and TRBJ1-2; D not resolved. V was shortened by 2 bases and J by 4 bases, with 8 bases between the two germline ends. The germline CDR1 and CDR2 sequences are ENHRY and SYGVKD. This CDR3 is 13 amino acids long. CDR3 DNA: TGTGCCATCAGTGAGGGGATCGGCTATGGCTACACCTTC. Protein sequence: CAISEGIGYGYTF.

This clonotype has only a few counts. This may be a read error: a much more frequent sequence differs by one nucleotide. DNA of the CDR3: TGTGCCAGCAGTGACCGTCGGACAGGGCAGGGCTCACCCCCCCACTTT. Translated: CASSDRRTGQGSPPHF. The gene calls are TRBV6-2 or TRBV6-3 and TRBJ1-6, with 8 bases fitting TRBD1. The CDR3 is 16 residues long. Germline assignment: CDR1 MNHEY and CDR2 SVGEGT.